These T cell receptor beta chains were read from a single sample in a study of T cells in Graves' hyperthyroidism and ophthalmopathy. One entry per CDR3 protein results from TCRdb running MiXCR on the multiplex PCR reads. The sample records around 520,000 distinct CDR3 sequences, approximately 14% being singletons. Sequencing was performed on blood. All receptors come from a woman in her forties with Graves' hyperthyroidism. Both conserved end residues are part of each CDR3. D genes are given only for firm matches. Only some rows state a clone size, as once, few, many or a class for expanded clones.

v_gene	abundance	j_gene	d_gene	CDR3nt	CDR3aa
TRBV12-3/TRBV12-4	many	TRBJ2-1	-	TGTGCCAGCAGTCCCAGTGCCTACAATGAGCAGTTCTTC	CASSPSAYNEQFF
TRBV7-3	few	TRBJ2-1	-	TGTGCCAGCAGCTTACAGGGAGTAACATTCCGTGGCAATGAGCAGTTCTTC	CASSLQGVTFRGNEQFF
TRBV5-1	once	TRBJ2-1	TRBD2	TGCGCCAGCAGCTCTCTGAGCGGGAGGGCCTTTTCTGAGCAGTTCTTC	CASSSLSGRAFSEQFF
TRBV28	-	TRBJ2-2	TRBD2	TGTGCCAGCGGCTATATAGCGGGAGCTAACGGGGAGCTGTTTTTT	CASGYIAGANGELFF
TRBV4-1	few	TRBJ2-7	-	TGCGCCAGCAGCCAAGAGGTTGGGCTAGCCGTTTACGAGCAGTACTTC	CASSQEVGLAVYEQYF
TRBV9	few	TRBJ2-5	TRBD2	TGTGCCAGCAGCCCGGAGACTAGCGGGAGAGAGACCCAGTACTTC	CASSPETSGRETQYF
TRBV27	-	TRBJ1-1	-	TGTGCCAGCCGGACAGAGGTGAACACTGAAGCTTTCTTT	CASRTEVNTEAFF
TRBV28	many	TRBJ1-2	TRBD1	TGTGCCAGCAGAAGCCGGGACAGGGGGAGGGTTAACTATGGCTACACCTTC	CASRSRDRGRVNYGYTF
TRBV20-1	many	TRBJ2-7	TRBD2	TGCAGTGCTAGACACAGAGGCACTAGCGTACACGAGCAGTACTTC	CSARHRGTSVHEQYF
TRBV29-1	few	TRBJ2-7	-	TGCAGCGTTGTAGAGCACCCGGGAGTCTACGAGCAGTACTTC	CSVVEHPGVYEQYF
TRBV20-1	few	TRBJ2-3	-	TGCAGTGCTAGGGCAGGGCGGGGAACAGATACGCAGTATTTT	CSARAGRGTDTQYF
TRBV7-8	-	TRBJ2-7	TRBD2	TGTGCCAGCAGTTATGGGACTAGCGCATCCTACGAGCAGTACTTC	CASSYGTSASYEQYF
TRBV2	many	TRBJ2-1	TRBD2	TGTGCCAGCAGTGGACTAGCGGGAGTTAAAAATGAGCAGTTCTTC	CASSGLAGVKNEQFF
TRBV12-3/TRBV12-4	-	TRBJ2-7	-	TGTGCCAGCAGTTCCACTAGTACCTACGAGCAGTACTTC	CASSSTSTYEQYF
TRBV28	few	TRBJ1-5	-	TGTGCCAGCAGTTACGGTCAGCCCCAGCATTTT	CASSYGQPQHF
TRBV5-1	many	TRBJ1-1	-	TGCGCCAGCTTAGGTGGGGACCGAGCTTTCTTT	CASLGGDRAFF
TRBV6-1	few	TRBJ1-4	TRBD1	TGTGCCAGCAGTTCCCCCCGGACAGGTTCGAGCGAAAAACTGTTTTTT	CASSSPRTGSSEKLFF
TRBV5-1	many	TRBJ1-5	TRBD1	TGCGCCAGCAGCCCGGGGACAGGGGGTCTGCCCCAGCATTTT	CASSPGTGGLPQHF
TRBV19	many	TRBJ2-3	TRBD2	TGTGCCAGTAGTACCGGGAGGACAGATACGCAGTATTTT	CASSTGRTDTQYF
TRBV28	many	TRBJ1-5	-	TGTGCCAGCAGCCCGGGGAGGAATCAGCCCCAGCATTTT	CASSPGRNQPQHF
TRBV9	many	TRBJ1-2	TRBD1	TGTGCCAGCAGCGGGCGGACAGGTGATCTCTATGGCTACACCTTC	CASSGRTGDLYGYTF
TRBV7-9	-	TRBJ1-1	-	TGTGCCAGCAGCTTAAGGGGGGAGGCTGAAGCTTTCTTT	CASSLRGEAEAFF
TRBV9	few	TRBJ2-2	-	TGTGCCAGCAGCTCAACTGGAGTCGGGGAGCTGTTTTTT	CASSSTGVGELFF
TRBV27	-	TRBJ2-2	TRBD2	TGTGCCAGCAGTTTATGGAGTAGCGGGAGGAACACCGGGGAGCTGTTTTTT	CASSLWSSGRNTGELFF
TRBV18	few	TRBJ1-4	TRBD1	TGTGCCAGCTCGCCCCCGGGACAGGGGGATAATGAAAAACTGTTTTTT	CASSPPGQGDNEKLFF
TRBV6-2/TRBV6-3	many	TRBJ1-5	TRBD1	TGTGCCAGCAGTTACACAGGGGGCAGCAATCAGCCCCAGCATTTT	CASSYTGGSNQPQHF
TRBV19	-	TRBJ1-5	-	TGTGCCAGTAGACAGGGAGAATACAATCAGCCCCAGCATTTT	CASRQGEYNQPQHF
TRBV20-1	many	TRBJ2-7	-	TGCAGTGCTAGAGATCTTACGGGTTCCTACGAGCAGTACTTC	CSARDLTGSYEQYF
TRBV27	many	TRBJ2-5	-	TGTGCCAGTGGGCCGACGGCTGGGGAGACCCAGTACTTC	CASGPTAGETQYF
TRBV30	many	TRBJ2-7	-	TGTGCCTGGAGTGTATCCGCGGGTGCTTACGAGCAGTACTTC	CAWSVSAGAYEQYF
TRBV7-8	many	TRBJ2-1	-	TGTGCCAGCAGCGTTACGGAGTTCTACAATGAGCAGTTCTTC	CASSVTEFYNEQFF
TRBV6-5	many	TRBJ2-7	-	TGTGCCAGCAGTTACGACGGGGACCCCTCCTACGAGCAGTACTTC	CASSYDGDPSYEQYF
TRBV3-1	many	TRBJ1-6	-	TGTGCCAGCAGCCAAGTCGTAGGGGTTGGGTTTAATTCACCCCTCCACTTT	CASSQVVGVGFNSPLHF
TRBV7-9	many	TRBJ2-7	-	TGTGCCAGCAGCTTAGGATTCGACGGGAACTACGAGCAGTACTTC	CASSLGFDGNYEQYF
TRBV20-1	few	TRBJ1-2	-	TGCAGTGCCGACCCGGGAAACTATGGCTACACCTTC	CSADPGNYGYTF
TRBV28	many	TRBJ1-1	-	TGTGCCAGCAAATGGGAGAACACTGAAGCTTTCTTT	CASKWENTEAFF
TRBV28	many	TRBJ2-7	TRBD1	TGTGCCAGCGGATACAGGGGTGGCTACGAGCAGTACTTC	CASGYRGGYEQYF
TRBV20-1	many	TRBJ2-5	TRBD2	TGCAGTGCTACGAGAAATGAGGGAGGGATTCGGACCCAGTACTTC	CSATRNEGGIRTQYF
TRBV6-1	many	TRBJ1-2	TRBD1	TGTGCCAGCAGTGAAGGGGGACAGGGGGCAAATGGCTACACCTTC	CASSEGGQGANGYTF
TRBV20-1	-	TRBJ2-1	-	TGCAGTGCTAGAGATTTGCGGGGATCCTCCTACAATGAGCAGTTCTTC	CSARDLRGSSYNEQFF
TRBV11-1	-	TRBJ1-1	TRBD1	TGTGCCAGCACCACGGACAGGGCAAACACTGAAGCTTTCTTT	CASTTDRANTEAFF
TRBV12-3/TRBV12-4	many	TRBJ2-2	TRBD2	TGTGCCAGCAGTTTAGGGGCTTGGGGGGGATCGAACACCGGGGAGCTGTTTTTT	CASSLGAWGGSNTGELFF
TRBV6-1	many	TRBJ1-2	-	TGTGCCAGCAAAAGCTTAGGGCTTCTACGGTCTTATGGCTACACCTTC	CASKSLGLLRSYGYTF
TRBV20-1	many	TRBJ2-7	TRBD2	TGCAGTGCTAGGATGGGACTAGCGGGAGGGTACGAGCAGTACTTC	CSARMGLAGGYEQYF
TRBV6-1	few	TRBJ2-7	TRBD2	TGTGCCAGCAGTCCCGGGGGACTAGCGGACCTCCCGGGGGAGCAGTACTTC	CASSPGGLADLPGEQYF